This TCR beta chain comes out of a study of blood T cell repertoires in COVID-19. Background on the study: The United States, Italy and Spain provided the acute and convalescent COVID-19 samples.

Germline V gene lookup returns CDR1 LGHNA and CDR2 YNFKEQ. The CDR3 runs to 16 residues. V was pared by 2 bases and J by 6 bases, with 9 bases of the junction left unmatched. Assay: immunoSEQ multiplex PCR; the TCRdb copy retains only in-frame clones and omits some. The data hold 40,000 or so clones, with roughly four fifths observed a single time. The TCR was taken from a human donor with acute or convalescent COVID-19. The donor label of this sample is uncertain. Material for sequencing was peripheral blood. The rearrangement uses TRBV4-2 and TRBJ2-1, with 8 nucleotides matching TRBD2. Here the CDR3 reads CASSQRSGGNINEQFF. DNA for the CDR3: TGTGCCAGCAGCCAACGAAGCGGGGGAAATATCAATGAGCAGTTCTTC.